This TCR beta chain was recovered during a study of T cell changes during pregnancy in multiple sclerosis. Profiling relied on immunoSEQ multiplex PCR, and the TCRdb table lists in-frame clones only, not all of them. The sample shows about 130,000 clones, about 95% of them seen only once. Germline CDR1 and CDR2: KGHSH and LQKENI. This CDR3 has 16 amino acids. The ends lost 1 base at V and 7 bases at J; junction bases unmatched: 10. Specimen: peripheral blood, collected after pregnancy. J is TRBJ2-1 and V is TRBV18; 7 nucleotides agree with TRBD2. The clonotype originates from a female donor with multiple sclerosis, enrolled in a pregnancy study. CDR3 residues: CASSPLGGSGINEQFF. The DNA for the CDR3 is TGTGCCAGCTCACCACTAGGCGGGAGCGGTATAAATGAGCAGTTCTTC. Drawing the rest from reference TRBV18 and TRBJ2-1, the complete variable domain is NAGVMQNPRHLVRRRGQEARLRCSPMKGHSHVYWYRQLPEEGLKFMVYLQKENIIDESGMPKERFSAEFPKEGPSILRIQQVVRGDSAAYFCASSPLGGSGINEQFFGPGTRLTVL.